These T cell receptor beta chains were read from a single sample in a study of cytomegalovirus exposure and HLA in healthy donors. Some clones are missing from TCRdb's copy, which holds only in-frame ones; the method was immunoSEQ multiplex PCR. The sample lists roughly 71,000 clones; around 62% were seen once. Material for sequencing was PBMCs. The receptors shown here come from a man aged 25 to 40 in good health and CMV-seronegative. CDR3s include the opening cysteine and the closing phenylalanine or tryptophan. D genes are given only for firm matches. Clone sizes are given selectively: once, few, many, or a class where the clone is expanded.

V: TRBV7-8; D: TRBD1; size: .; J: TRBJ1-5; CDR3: CASSSTGTGNQPQHF; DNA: TGTGCCAGCAGCTCGACCGGGACAGGGAATCAGCCCCAGCATTTT
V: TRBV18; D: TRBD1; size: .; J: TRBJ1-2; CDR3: CASSPDRVANYGYTF; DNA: TGTGCCAGCTCACCGGACAGGGTAGCTAACTATGGCTACACCTTC
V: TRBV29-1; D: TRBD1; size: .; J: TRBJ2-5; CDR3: CSVDPGQGAMETQYF; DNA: TGCAGCGTAGACCCAGGACAGGGGGCTATGGAGACCCAGTACTTC
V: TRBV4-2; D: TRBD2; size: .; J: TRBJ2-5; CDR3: CASSQESGGAKTQYF; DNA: TGTGCCAGCAGCCAAGAGTCGGGGGGGGCGAAGACCCAGTACTTC
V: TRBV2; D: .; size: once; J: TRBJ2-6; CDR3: CASKGNPGANVLTF; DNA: TGTGCCAGCAAGGGGAACCCTGGGGCCAACGTCCTGACTTTC
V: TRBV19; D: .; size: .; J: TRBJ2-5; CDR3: CASSARGTETQYF; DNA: TGTGCCAGTAGTGCACGGGGTACGGAGACCCAGTACTTC
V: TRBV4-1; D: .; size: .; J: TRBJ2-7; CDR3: CASSQAISYEQYF; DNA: TGCGCCAGCAGCCAGGCAATCTCCTACGAGCAGTACTTC
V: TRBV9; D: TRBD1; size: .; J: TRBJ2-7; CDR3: CASSVIPGQGYEQYF; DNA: TGTGCCAGCAGCGTAATACCGGGACAGGGCTACGAGCAGTACTTC
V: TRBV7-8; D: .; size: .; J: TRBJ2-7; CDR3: CASSFTYEQYF; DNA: TGTGCCAGCAGCTTCACCTACGAGCAGTACTTC
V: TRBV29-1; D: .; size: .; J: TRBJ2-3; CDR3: CSVHQGFTDTQYF; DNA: TGCAGCGTTCATCAGGGATTCACAGATACGCAGTATTTT
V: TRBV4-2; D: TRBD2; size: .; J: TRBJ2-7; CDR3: CASSLTNPPTSGRSYEQYF; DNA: TGTGCCAGCAGCCTAACCAACCCCCCGACTAGCGGGAGATCCTACGAGCAGTACTTC
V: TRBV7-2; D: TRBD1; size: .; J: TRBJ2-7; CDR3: CASSGDSYEQYF; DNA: TGTGCCAGCAGCGGGGACAGCTACGAGCAGTACTTC
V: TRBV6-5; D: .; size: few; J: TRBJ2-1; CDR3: CASSWAGGEQFF; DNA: TGTGCCAGCAGTTGGGCAGGCGGGGAGCAGTTCTTC
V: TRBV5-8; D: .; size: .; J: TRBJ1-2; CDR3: CASSPTGAYGYTF; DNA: TGTGCCAGCAGCCCGACAGGAGCCTATGGCTACACCTTC
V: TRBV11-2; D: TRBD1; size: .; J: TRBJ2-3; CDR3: CASSRQGGFSTDTQYF; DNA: TGTGCCAGCAGCAGACAGGGTGGGTTTTCGACAGATACGCAGTATTTT
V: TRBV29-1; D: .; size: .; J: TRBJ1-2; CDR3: CSVEGSGGGYGYTF; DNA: TGCAGCGTTGAAGGGAGCGGGGGCGGCTATGGCTACACCTTC
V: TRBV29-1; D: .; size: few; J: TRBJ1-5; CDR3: CSVAAGDYNQPQHF; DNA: TGCAGCGTTGCGGCAGGGGACTACAATCAGCCCCAGCATTTT
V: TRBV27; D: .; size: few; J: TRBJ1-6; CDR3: CASSLSLNSPLHF; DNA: TGTGCCAGCAGTTTATCCTTAAATTCACCCCTCCACTTT
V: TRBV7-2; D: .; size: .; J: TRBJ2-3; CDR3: CASRTGTSGTDTQYF; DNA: TGTGCCAGCAGGACCGGGACTTCAGGCACAGATACGCAGTATTTT
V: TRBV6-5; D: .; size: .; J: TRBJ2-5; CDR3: CASTNAGRETQYF; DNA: TGTGCCAGCACCAATGCGGGGAGGGAGACCCAGTACTTC
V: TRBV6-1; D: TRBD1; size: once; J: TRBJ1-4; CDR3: CASSGLSDRVGEKLFF; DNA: TGTGCCAGCAGTGGACTATCTGACAGGGTCGGTGAAAAACTGTTTTTT
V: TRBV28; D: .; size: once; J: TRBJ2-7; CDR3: CASSIRSEQYF; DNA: TGTGCCAGCAGTATTCGTAGCGAGCAGTACTTC
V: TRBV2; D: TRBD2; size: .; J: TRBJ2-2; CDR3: CASRLLATNTGELFF; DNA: TGTGCCAGCAGACTACTAGCGACTAACACCGGGGAGCTGTTTTTT
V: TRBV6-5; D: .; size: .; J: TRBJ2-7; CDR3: CASSRDTAGEQYF; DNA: TGTGCCAGCAGTCGGGACACGGCGGGCGAGCAGTACTTC
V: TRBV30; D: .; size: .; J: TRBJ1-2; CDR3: CAWSKDSINYGYTF; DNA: TGTGCCTGGAGTAAGGACAGCATTAACTATGGCTACACCTTC
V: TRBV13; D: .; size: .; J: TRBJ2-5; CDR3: CASSSGLSQETQYF; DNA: TGTGCCAGCAGCTCGGGATTATCCCAAGAGACCCAGTACTTC
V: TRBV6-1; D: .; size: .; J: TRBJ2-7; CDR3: CASSEGGTPHYEQYF; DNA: TGTGCCAGCAGTGAAGGGGGGACACCTCACTACGAGCAGTACTTC
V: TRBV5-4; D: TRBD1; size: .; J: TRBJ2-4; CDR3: CASSPGQEENIQYF; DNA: TGTGCCAGCAGCCCGGGACAGGAGGAAAACATTCAGTACTTC
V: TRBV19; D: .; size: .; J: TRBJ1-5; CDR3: CASLQGFGNQPQHF; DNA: TGTGCCAGTTTGCAGGGTTTTGGCAATCAGCCCCAGCATTTT
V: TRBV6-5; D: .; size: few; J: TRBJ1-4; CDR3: CASSRQARNEKLFF; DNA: TGTGCCAGCAGTCGACAGGCCCGTAATGAAAAACTGTTTTTT
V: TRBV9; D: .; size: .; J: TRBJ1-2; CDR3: CASSVGYSKYYGYTF; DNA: TGTGCCAGCAGCGTAGGCTATAGCAAGTACTATGGCTACACCTTC
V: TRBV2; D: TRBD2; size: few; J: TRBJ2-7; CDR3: CASRTYASGTALEQYF; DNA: TGTGCCAGCAGAACCTATGCCAGCGGGACCGCGCTCGAGCAGTACTTC
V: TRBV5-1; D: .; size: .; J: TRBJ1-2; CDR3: CASSLVGRAGSYGYTF; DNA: TGCGCCAGCAGCTTGGTTGGGAGGGCAGGAAGCTATGGCTACACCTTC
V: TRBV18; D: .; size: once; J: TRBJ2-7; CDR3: CASSPGQGQAYEQYF; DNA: TGTGCCAGCTCACCAGGTCAGGGGCAGGCCTACGAGCAGTACTTC
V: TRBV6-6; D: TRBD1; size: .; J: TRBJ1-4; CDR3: CASTRTDRGREKLFF; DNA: TGTGCCAGCACCCGAACGGACAGGGGGCGAGAAAAACTGTTTTTT
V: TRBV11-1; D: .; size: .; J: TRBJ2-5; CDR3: CASSLLPDQETQYF; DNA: TGTGCCAGCAGCTTATTACCAGACCAAGAGACCCAGTACTTC
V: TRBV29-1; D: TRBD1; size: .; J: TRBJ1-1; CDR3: CSVEAPGGWDTEAFF; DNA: TGCAGCGTTGAAGCGCCAGGGGGGTGGGACACTGAAGCTTTCTTT
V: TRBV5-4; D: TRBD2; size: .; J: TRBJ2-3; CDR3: CASGTSGGAIFTDTQYF; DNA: TGTGCCAGCGGGACTAGCGGGGGGGCCATATTCACAGATACGCAGTATTTT
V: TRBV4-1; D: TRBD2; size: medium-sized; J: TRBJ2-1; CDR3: CASSPVGGDEQFF; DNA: TGCGCCAGCAGCCCAGTTGGGGGGGATGAGCAGTTCTTC
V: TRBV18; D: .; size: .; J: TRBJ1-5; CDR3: CASSPRQDQPQHF; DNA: TGTGCCAGCTCACCTAGACAAGATCAGCCCCAGCATTTT
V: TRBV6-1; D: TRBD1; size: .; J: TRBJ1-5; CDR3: CASSASGQGGQPQHF; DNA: TGTGCCAGCAGTGCCTCGGGACAGGGAGGGCAGCCCCAGCATTTT
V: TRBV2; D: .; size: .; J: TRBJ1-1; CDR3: CASPIKDRSHTEAFF; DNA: TGTGCCAGCCCCATTAAAGACAGGTCGCACACTGAAGCTTTCTTT
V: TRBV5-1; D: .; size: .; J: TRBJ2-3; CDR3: CASSLTDTQYF; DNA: TGCGCCAGCAGCCTTACAGATACGCAGTATTTT
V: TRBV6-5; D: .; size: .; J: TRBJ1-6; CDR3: CASSPGSSYNSPLHF; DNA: TGTGCCAGCAGCCCAGGTAGCTCCTATAATTCACCCCTCCACTTT
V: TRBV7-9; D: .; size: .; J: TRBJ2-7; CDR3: CASSSLWTVYEQYF; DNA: TGTGCCAGCAGCTCTCTTTGGACTGTATACGAGCAGTACTTC
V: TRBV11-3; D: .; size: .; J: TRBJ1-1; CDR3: CASSLGQANTEAFF; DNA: TGTGCCAGCAGCTTAGGGCAGGCGAACACTGAAGCTTTCTTT
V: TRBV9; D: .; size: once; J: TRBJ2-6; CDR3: CASSVLGGGANVLTF; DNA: TGTGCCAGCAGCGTATTGGGAGGTGGGGCCAACGTCCTGACTTTC
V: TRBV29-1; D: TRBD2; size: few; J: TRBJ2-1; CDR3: CSVRGGHEQFF; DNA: TGCAGCGTGCGGGGGGGCCATGAGCAGTTCTTC
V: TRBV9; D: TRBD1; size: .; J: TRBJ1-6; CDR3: CASSAQTGLNSPLHF; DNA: TGTGCCAGCAGCGCCCAGACAGGGTTAAATTCACCCCTCCACTTT
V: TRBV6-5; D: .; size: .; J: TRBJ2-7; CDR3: CASSVTGSRDEQYF; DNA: TGTGCCAGCAGTGTGACAGGCTCCCGGGACGAGCAGTACTTC
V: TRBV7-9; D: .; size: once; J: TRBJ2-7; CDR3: CASSLAFPRDLSIYEQYF; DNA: TGTGCCAGCAGCTTAGCGTTTCCAAGGGACTTGTCCATCTACGAGCAGTACTTC
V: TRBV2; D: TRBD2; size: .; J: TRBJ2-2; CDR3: CASTPSSGGARTGELFF; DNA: TGTGCCAGCACCCCGTCTAGCGGGGGGGCCCGAACCGGGGAGCTGTTTTTT
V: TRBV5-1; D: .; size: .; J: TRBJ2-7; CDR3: CASSLSGGAYEQYF; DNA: TGCGCCAGCAGCTTGAGTGGCGGGGCCTACGAGCAGTACTTC
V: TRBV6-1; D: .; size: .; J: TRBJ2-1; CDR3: CASSEGSGEQFF; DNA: TGTGCCAGCAGTGAAGGAAGCGGTGAGCAGTTCTTC
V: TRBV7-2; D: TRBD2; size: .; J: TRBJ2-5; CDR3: CASSRLAGSVGTQYF; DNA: TGTGCCAGCAGCCGATTAGCGGGGTCCGTTGGGACCCAGTACTTC
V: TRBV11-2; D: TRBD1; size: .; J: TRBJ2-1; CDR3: CASSLEGQATGIGSWNEQFF; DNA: TGTGCCAGCAGCTTAGAAGGACAGGCAACAGGTATCGGTTCTTGGAATGAGCAGTTCTTC
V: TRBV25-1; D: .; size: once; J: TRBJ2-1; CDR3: CASSVWEDNEQFF; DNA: TGTGCCAGCAGTGTCTGGGAGGACAATGAGCAGTTCTTC